The table lists the clone carrying this T cell receptor (beta chain) with many counts. As to time point: newly diagnosed GD, antithyroid drugs for less than 3 months. Following extraction of RNA from PBMCs, that RNA was used to make the TCR library. The patients included were those that came from an endocrinology department in Xi'an, China. Arm-PCR of CDR3 regions and iRepertoire HTBI primers were the basis on which TCR beta libraries were built. Each CDR3 protein is one row after TCRdb ran MiXCR on the multiplex PCR reads. The table has hundreds of thousands of distinct CDR3 sequences, around 12% seen once. J gave up 5 bases and V 4 bases, and 5 bases lay outside the gene matches. The germline V gene encodes CDR1 SGDLS and CDR2 YYNGEE. There are 13 residues in the CDR3. This sample is part of a study of regulatory T cells in long-lasting Graves disease. The same sample was also studied in work on T cells in Graves' hyperthyroidism and ophthalmopathy. Turning to that study: TCR CDR3 regions were first amplified by RT-PCR with HTBI primers.

Sequencing was performed on peripheral blood mononuclear cells (PBMCs), taken at new diagnosis, from a patient treated with antithyroid drugs. The source is a woman in her twenties or thirties with Graves disease. The chain links TRBV9 to TRBJ1-1; TRBD1 agrees at 7 bases. CDR3 coding DNA: TGTGCCAGCAGCCCCCGGACAGGAACTGAAGCTTTCTTT. As protein: CASSPRTGTEAFF.